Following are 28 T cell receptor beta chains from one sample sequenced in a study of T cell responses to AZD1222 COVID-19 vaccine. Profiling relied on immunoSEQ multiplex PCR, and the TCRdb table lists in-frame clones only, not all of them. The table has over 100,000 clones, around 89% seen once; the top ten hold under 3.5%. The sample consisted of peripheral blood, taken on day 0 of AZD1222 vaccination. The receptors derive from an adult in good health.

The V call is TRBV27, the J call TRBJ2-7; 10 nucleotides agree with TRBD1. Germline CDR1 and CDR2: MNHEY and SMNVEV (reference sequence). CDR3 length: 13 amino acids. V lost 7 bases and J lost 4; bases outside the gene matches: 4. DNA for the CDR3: TGTGCCAGCATGAGGGGACAGGGGTACGAGCAGTACTTC. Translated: CASMRGQGYEQYF.

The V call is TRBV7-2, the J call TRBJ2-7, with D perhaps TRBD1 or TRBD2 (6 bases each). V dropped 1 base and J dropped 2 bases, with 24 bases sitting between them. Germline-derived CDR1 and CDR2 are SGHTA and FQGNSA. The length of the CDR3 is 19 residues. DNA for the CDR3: TGTGCCAGCAGCTTAGGGGGACACGGGAGTCATCGGCGCACCTACGAGCAGTACTTC. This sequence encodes CASSLGGHGSHRRTYEQYF.

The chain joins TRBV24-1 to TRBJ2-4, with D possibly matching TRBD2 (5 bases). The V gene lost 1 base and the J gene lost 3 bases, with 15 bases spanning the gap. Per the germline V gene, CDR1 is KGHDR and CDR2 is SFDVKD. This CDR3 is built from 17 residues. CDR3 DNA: TGTGCCACCAGTGATTTAGAGGACGAACTAGTCAAAAACATTCAGTACTTC. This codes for CATSDLEDELVKNIQYF.

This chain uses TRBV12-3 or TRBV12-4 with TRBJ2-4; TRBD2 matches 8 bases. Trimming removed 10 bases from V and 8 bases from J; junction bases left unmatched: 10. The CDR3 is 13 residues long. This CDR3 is CAKRPGLVDIQYF. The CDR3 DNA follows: TGTGCCAAGCGGCCGGGACTAGTTGACATTCAGTACTTC.

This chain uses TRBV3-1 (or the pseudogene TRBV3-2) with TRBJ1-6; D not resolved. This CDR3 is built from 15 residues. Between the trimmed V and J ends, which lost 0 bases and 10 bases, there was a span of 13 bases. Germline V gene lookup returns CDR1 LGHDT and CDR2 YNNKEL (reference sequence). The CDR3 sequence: CASSQEGGSNSPLHF. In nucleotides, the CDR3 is TGTGCCAGCAGCCAAGAAGGCGGTTCCAACTCACCCCTCCACTTT.

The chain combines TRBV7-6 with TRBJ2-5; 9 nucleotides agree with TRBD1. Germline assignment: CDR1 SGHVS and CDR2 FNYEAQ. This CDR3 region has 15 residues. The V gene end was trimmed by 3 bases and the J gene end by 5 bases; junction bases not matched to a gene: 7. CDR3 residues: CASSFGTGSLETQYF. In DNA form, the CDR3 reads TGTGCCAGCAGCTTCGGGACAGGGAGTTTGGAGACCCAGTACTTC. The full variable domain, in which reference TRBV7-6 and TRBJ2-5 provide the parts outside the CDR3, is GAGVSQSPRYKVTKRGQDVALRCDPISGHVSLYWYRQALGQGPEFLTYFNYEAQQDKSGLPNDRFSAERPEGSISTLTIQRTEQRDSAMYRCASSFGTGSLETQYFGPGTRLLVL.

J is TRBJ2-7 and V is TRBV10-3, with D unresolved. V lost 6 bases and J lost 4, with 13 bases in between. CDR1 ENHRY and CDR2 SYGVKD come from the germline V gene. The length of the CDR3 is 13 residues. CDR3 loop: CAISPGVPYEQYF. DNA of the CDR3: TGTGCCATCAGCCCGGGTGTCCCTTACGAGCAGTACTTC.

The CDR3 region is CASPSQDSNQPQHF. CDR3 nucleotide sequence: TGTGCCAGCCCCAGTCAGGATAGCAATCAGCCCCAGCATTTT. This chain uses TRBV9 with TRBJ1-5; D is undetermined. The CDR3 runs 14 residues. V was trimmed by 7 bases and J by 0 bases, leaving 11 bases between them. The germline V gene encodes CDR1 SGDLS and CDR2 YYNGEE.

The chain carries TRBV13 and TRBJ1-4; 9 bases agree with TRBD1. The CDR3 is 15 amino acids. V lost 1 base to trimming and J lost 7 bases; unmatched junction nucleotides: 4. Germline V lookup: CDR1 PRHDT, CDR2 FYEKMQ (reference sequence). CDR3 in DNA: TGTGCCAGCAGCTTAGAGGGACAGGGAGGTGAAAAACTGTTTTTT. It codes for CASSLEGQGGEKLFF.

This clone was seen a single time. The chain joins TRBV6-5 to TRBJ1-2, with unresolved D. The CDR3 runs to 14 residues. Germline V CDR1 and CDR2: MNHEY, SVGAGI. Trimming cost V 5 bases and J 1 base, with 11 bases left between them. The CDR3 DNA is TGTGCCAGCAGTCGGGCAGCCCTTAACTATGGCTACACCTTC. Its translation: CASSRAALNYGYTF.

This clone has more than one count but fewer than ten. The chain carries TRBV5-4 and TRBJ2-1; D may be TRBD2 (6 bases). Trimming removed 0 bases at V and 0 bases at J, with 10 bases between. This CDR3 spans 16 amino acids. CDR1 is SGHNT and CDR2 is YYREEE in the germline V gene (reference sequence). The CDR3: CASSLAGLRSYNEQFF. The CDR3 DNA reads TGTGCCAGCAGCTTGGCGGGACTCCGCTCCTACAATGAGCAGTTCTTC.

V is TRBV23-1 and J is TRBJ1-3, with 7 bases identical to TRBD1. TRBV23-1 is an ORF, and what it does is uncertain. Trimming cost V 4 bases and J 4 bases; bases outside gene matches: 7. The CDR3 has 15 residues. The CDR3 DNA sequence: TGCGCCAGCAGTCGCCCGACAGGGTCCGGAAACACCATATATTTT. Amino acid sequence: CASSRPTGSGNTIYF.

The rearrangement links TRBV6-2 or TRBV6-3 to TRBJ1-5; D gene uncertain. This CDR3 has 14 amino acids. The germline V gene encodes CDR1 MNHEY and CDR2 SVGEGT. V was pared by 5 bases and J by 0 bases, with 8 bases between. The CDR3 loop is CASSDTYSNQPQHF. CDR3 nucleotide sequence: TGTGCCAGCAGTGACACTTATAGCAATCAGCCCCAGCATTTT.

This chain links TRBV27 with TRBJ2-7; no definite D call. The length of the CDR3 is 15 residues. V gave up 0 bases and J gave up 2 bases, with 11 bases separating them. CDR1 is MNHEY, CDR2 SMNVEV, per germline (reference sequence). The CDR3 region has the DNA TGTGCCAGCAGTTTATCGATCCCTAGGGCCTACGAGCAGTACTTC. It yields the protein CASSLSIPRAYEQYF.

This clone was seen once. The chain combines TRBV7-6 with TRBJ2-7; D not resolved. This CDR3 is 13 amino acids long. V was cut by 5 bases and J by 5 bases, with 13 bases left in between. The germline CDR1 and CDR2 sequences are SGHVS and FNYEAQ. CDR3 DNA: TGTGCCAGCAGCCCGCCAGGTTCACACGAGCAGTACTTC. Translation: CASSPPGSHEQYF.

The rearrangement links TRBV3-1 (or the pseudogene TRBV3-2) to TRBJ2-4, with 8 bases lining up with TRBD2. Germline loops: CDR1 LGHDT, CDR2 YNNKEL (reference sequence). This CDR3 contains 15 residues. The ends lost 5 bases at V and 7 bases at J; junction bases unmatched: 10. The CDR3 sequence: CASSSPGGGDNIQYF. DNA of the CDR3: TGTGCCAGCAGCTCACCGGGAGGGGGTGACAACATTCAGTACTTC.

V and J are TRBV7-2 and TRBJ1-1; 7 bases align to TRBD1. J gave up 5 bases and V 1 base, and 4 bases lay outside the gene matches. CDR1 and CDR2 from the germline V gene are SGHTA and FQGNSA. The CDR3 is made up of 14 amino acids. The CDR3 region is CASSLVQGETEAFF. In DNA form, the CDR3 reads TGTGCCAGCAGCTTAGTGCAGGGGGAAACTGAAGCTTTCTTT.

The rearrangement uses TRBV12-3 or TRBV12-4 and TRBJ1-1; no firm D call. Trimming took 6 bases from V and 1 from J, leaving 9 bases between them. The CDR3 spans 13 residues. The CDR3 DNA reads TGTGCCAGCAGACCAGAGTGGAACACTGAAGCTTTCTTT. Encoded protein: CASRPEWNTEAFF.

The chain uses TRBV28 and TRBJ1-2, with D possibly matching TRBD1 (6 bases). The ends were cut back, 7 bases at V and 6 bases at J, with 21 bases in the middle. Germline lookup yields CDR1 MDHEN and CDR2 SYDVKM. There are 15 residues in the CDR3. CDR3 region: CASTLGGPGPNGYTF. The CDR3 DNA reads TGTGCCAGCACCCTGGGGGGCCCGGGCCCCAATGGCTACACCTTC.

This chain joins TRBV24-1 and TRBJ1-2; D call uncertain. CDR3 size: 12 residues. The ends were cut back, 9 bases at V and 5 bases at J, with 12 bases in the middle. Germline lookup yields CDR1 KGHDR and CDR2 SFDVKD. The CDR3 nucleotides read TGTGCCACCGAGCATGAGGGTTATGGCTACACCTTC. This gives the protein CATEHEGYGYTF.

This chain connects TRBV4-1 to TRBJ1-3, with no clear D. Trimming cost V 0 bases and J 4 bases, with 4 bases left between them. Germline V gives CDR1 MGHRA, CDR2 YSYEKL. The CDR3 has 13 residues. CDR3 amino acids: CASSQEQGNTIYF. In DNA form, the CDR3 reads TGCGCCAGCAGCCAAGAACAGGGAAACACCATATATTTT.

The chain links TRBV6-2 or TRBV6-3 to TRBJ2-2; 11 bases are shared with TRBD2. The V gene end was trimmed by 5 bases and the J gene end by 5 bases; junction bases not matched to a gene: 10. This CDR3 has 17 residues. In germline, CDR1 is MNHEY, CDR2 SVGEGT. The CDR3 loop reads CASSDSGRAVSTGELFF. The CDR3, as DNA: TGTGCCAGCAGTGATAGCGGGAGGGCCGTTAGTACCGGGGAGCTGTTTTTT.

The CDR3, as DNA: TGTGCCAGCAGTTTCCCGAGACAGAGGAACTATGGCTACACCTTC. It is translated as CASSFPRQRNYGYTF. The V gene is TRBV28, the J gene TRBJ1-2; tentatively, D is TRBD1 (5 bases). CDR3 length: 15 amino acids. CDR1 is MDHEN and CDR2 is SYDVKM in the germline V gene. V was pared by 3 bases and J by 2 bases, with 13 bases between.

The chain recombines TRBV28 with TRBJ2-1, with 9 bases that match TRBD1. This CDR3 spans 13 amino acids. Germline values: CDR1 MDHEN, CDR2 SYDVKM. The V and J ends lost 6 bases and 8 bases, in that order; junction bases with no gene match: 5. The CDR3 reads CASSFDRGYEQFF. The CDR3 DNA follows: TGTGCCAGCAGCTTTGACAGGGGGTATGAGCAGTTCTTC.

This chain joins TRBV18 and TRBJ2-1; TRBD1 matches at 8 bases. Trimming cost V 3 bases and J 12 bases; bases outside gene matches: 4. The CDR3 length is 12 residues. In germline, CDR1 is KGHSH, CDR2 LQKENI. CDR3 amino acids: CASSPGQDRQFF. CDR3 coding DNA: TGTGCCAGCTCACCGGGACAGGATAGGCAGTTCTTC.

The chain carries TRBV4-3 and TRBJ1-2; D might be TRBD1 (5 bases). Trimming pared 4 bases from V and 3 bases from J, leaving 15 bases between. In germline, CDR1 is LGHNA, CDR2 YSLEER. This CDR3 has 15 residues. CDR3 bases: TGCGCCAGCAGCCTAGCCTTGATGGGGGACTATGGCTACACCTTC. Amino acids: CASSLALMGDYGYTF.

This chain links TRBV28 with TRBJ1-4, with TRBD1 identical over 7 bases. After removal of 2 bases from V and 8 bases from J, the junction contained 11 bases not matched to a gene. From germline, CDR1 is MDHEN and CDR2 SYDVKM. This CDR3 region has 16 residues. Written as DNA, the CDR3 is TGTGCCAGCAGTTTAGGCCGCGAGGGGGCATTGGAAAAACTGTTTTTT. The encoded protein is CASSLGREGALEKLFF.

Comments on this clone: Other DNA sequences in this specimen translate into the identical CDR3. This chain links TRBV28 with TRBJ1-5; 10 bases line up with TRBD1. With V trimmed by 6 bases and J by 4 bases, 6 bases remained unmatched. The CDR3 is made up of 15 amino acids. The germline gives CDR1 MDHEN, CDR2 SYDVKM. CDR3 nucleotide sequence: TGTGCCAGCAGCCCTCCGGGACAGGGGAATCAGCCCCAGCATTTT. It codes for CASSPPGQGNQPQHF.